This T cell receptor (beta chain) was found in a study of cytomegalovirus exposure and HLA in healthy donors (dated by TCRdb to the late 2010s). Regarding the research as a whole: According to a later analysis, one platform produced both the 120 validation repertoires and the approximately 600 repertoires of the first cohort. High-throughput TCR immunosequencing, statistical association of individual TCRs with disease status, and machine learning were combined to predict cytomegalovirus infection status. The study aimed to test whether cataloging public T cell receptors could reveal signatures of past pathogen exposure. In addition to the first cohort of hundreds of subjects, a separate validation cohort of approximately 130 different subjects was used. Study-wide findings and limitations: A few of the identified cytomegalovirus-associated TCR beta chains were confirmed in vitro to be specific for cytomegalovirus antigens. The authors suggested that the approach could potentially be extended to other disease states and immunological phenotypes. The study gave a list of under 200 TCR beta chains associated with cytomegalovirus. A later analysis found that TCRs clustered in the first cohort also tended to co-occur in the roughly 120 validation repertoires, with 94% of cluster scores above 0. In both the original and validation cohorts, the classifier was reported to diagnose cytomegalovirus status with high specificity and sensitivity. Across donors, most TCR sequences were observed very rarely, whereas some public TCRs were present in many individuals. All 120 repertoires were used to score co-occurrence in the validation cohort in a later analysis, because that analysis had no HLA typing for the cohort.

Donors formed part of the validation cohort, which comprised 120 subjects and was distinct from the first cohort of 666 subjects. A word on this clone: Its antigen has not been determined. No much larger clone exists at a distance of one base, and base qualities are not known.

The library relied on the immunoSEQ multiplex PCR assay. For the original study's pipeline: A statistical classification framework was developed to diagnose cytomegalovirus status using the catalog of TCR beta chain sequences. TCRdb retrieved this table from immuneACCESS and kept in-frame rearrangements only. Not all clones are present; in checked studies, unresolved V genes account for under half, and no reason is known for the remainder. V and J calls plus clone size are reproduced from that table; the DNA served to infer D and trimming. The sample profile shows 100,000 to 120,000 clones; 88% of them were found once. Jointly, the top ten make up 1.4% of the sample. The germline V gene sets CDR1 to MNHNS and CDR2 to SASEGT. Trimming accounts for 2 bases at V and 4 bases at J, while the number of junction bases matched to no gene is 8. From the cysteine up to the phenylalanine, the CDR3 has a length of 16 residues. Only CDR3 DNA remains: 48 bases, in frame from the first base.

The receptor was derived from a woman in her 30s in good health and CMV-seropositive. Recombination joined TRBV6-1 with TRBJ2-7; a stretch of 10 junction bases matches TRBD2. The sample was PBMCs. For the CDR3, the sequence is CASSELAGDLRYEQYF. The bases are TGTGCCAGCAGTGAACTAGCGGGGGACCTCCGGTACGAGCAGTACTTC.